This TCR beta chain was profiled in a study of identical twins (dated by TCRdb to about 2016). Regarding the study in general: To test whether fetal clonotypes persist, the study used deep sequencing on TCR alpha and beta repertoires from monozygotic twins, unrelated adults of various ages, and cord blood. To rule out contamination, the twin experiments were replicated at different times with different library preparation protocols. What the work shows at the level of the full study, not this receptor alone: Compared with coincidental sharing between unrelated individuals, out-of-frame TCR alpha sequences shared between twins showed an excess of sequences with low generation probability. Zero-insertion analyses could be partly confounded by invariant T cells such as MAIT and iNKT, though diverse VJ usage argued against such confounding for most clonotypes. Because the same donors could not be followed over many years, the conclusions depended on cross-sectional statistical analysis. Fewer insertions were carried by abundant cord blood beta clonotypes, a similar but weaker trend appeared in young adult naive repertoires, and no such trend appeared in memory repertoires. A weaker excess of twin sharing was found in beta out-of-frame sequences because the signal-to-noise ratio was lowered by fewer shared sequences. Recombination models systematically underestimated out-of-frame TCR alpha sharing in monozygotic twins but agreed with sharing between unrelated individuals.

Deletion took 5 bases off V and 2 bases off J, with a span of 14 bases between the germline ends. The germline V gene (reference sequence) yields SEHNR for CDR1 and FQNEAQ for CDR2. Spanning cysteine to phenylalanine, the CDR3 consists of 15 amino acids. The DNA shown is the 45-base CDR3, in frame from base 1. In its sample, this clonotype was seen a few times. Its antigen has not been determined. Within one base of it there is no much larger clone, and no base qualities were kept. Only healthy Caucasian donors were included. The twin cohort comprised three pairs of female monozygotic twins, all aged roughly 18 to 30 years. CD4+ and CD8+ T cell populations were isolated with positive isolation kits from Invitrogen. The library was obtained by 5' RACE. The sequencing machine was an Illumina HiSeq 2000. A universal primer binding site was introduced by template switching, and a unique molecular identifier was present in the final cDNA, enabling accurate counting of TCR cDNA molecules. Specific primers in the conserved constant-segment region were used to synthesize first-strand cDNA for TCR alpha and beta chains. To control for contamination, each cDNA library was double barcoded with a SMART-Mk sample barcode plus Illumina barcodes. TruSeq adapter sequences along with Illumina sample barcodes were introduced in two successive PCR steps. TCR alpha and beta cDNA libraries were sequenced on the Illumina HiSeq platform with custom primers. The paper's processing steps were these. Raw reads were processed with MiGEC to extract unique molecular identifiers, and MiXCR was used to determine CDR3 positions. For each individual, recombination models were inferred using an EM algorithm with the repgenHMM and IGoR tools. The tcR package in R was used for shared clonotype analysis, with sharing normalized by the product of cloneset sizes. To study raw recombination free of thymic and clonal selection effects, out-of-frame nonproductive sequences were analyzed. Using fastp trimming at Q25 and MiXCR clonotype assembly, TCRdb reanalyzed the public sequencing data and kept in-frame beta chains. Rows with one shared CDR3 protein collapse into an entry with the most common genes and DNA. The V and J calls were determined by TCRdb, not by the authors. The sample table lists 350,000 or so distinct CDR3 sequences, 9% to 15% of them with a count of one. The ten biggest clones cover 7.2% of the sample.

This same sample was also taken into another study, of yellow fever vaccine responses in identical twins. The second publication reports: According to the authors, the vaccine-induced T cell response in identical twins seemed to be partly convergent and partly specific to each individual. In the study, vaccine-responding T cell clones were precisely tracked in identical twins.

The source material was CD8+ T cells sorted from blood. The receptor's source is a woman aged 18-29 years in good health. Recombination joined TRBV7-9 with TRBJ2-3; the D gene assignment is ambiguous. The CDR3 sequence is CASSQRLGSTDTQYF. The DNA is TGTGCCAGCAGCCAAAGGCTAGGTTCCACAGATACGCAGTATTTT. Outside the CDR3, residues come from the reference TRBV7-9 and TRBJ2-3 proteins, so the full variable domain is: DTGVSQNPRHKITKRGQNVTFRCDPISEHNRLYWYRQTLGQGPEFLTYFQNEAQLEKSRLLSDRFSAERPKGSFSTLEIQRTEQGDSAMYLCASSQRLGSTDTQYFGPGTRLTVL.